The present T cell receptor beta chain was sequenced within a study of T-cell memory formation after mild COVID-19 (dated by TCRdb to about 2021). About the full investigation: Most TCR sequence clusters were specific to one of the two donors. Longitudinal TCRalpha and TCRbeta repertoire sequencing tracked T-cell clones expanding and contracting after mild COVID-19 in a couple of donors. The cohort was made up of two young adult volunteers, one female and one male, who were previously healthy.

The data were produced on an Illumina NovaSeq 6000. cDNA libraries for TCRalpha and TCRbeta were prepared by 5'RACE using constant-segment primers, with sample barcodes and unique molecular identifiers added. RNA was extracted from every sample with Trizol reagent. Amplification of the libraries took two PCR steps, and the second step added a second sample barcode plus Illumina TruSeq adapters. Libraries were sequenced on an Illumina NovaSeq with 2 x 150 bp paired-end reads. For the original study's pipeline: Demultiplexing of reads and collapsing into UMI-guided consensus sequences were performed with migec v1.2.7. Using mixcr v2.1.11, UMI consensuses were aligned to TRA and TRB V and J templates and then assembled into clonotypes. Expanded or contracted clonotypes were those called significant by both edgeR and NoisET, with noise models trained on biological replicates. edgeR calls used a false discovery rate-adjusted p below 0.01 and a log2 fold-change threshold of 1. As an exploratory analysis of dynamics, PCA with hierarchical clustering was applied to max-normalized trajectories of the 1000 most abundant clonotypes. Separately sequenced CD4+ and CD8+ repertoires were used to assign the CD4 or CD8 phenotype of responding clones. TCRdb reprocessed the public reads (quality trimming at Q25 with fastp, clone calling with MiXCR) and kept in-frame beta chains. For every CDR3 protein sequence, its rows merge into one entry that carries the most common genes and DNA. V and J calls and clone size were set by TCRdb, not the authors. The sample table shows about 130,000 distinct CDR3 sequences, and about 15% are seen once. The ten biggest clones cover over 4% of the sample.

A distance of 10 bases separates the germline ends of V and J, which lose 6 bases and 7 bases respectively. As encoded in the germline V gene, CDR1 is SGHTA while CDR2 is FQGTGA. The CDR3, from cysteine to phenylalanine, totals 13 residues. CDR3 DNA only is kept here, 39 bases in frame from base 1. Ficoll-Paque density gradient centrifugation was the method used to isolate PBMCs. Points the paper makes about the study in general: Some responding clones were detected in pre-infection memory, suggesting pre-existing cross-reactive memory T cells joined the SARS-CoV-2 response. Contracting CD4+ clones appeared mostly in the CM and EM memory subsets, whereas CD8+ clones were enriched in EMRA. SARS-CoV-2 specificity was not confirmed for the second-wave clones peaking on day 37. Balanced CD4/CD8 phenotypes were observed for clones contracting from day 15 to 85, whereas a bias towards CD4+ was observed for a second wave of clones expanding from day 15 to 37. Only two mild cases were covered by the study, and larger cohorts that include severe cases with pre-infection samples were considered necessary.

This clonotype appeared many times. The antigen this receptor binds is unknown. No much larger clonotype is one base removed from it; base qualities were not supplied. This receptor chain uses TRBV7-3 and TRBJ1-6; no D gene can be assigned with confidence. The clonotype was recovered from a man between 18 and 35 years old who had mild COVID-19 (a few samples of this study predate the infection). The sample titles of this study are shuffled in the database, so cell type and time point are left out; the donor was told from shared clones. The source material was PBMCs or a T cell subset sorted from them (not recorded which). CDR3 loop: CASRRSGNSPLHF. The nucleotide sequence is TGTGCCAGCAGGCGCAGTGGGAATTCACCCCTCCACTTT. The CDR3, completed at both ends by the reference TRBV7-3 and TRBJ1-6 genes, gives the full variable domain GAGVSQTPSNKVTEKGKYVELRCDPISGHTALYWYRQSLGQGPEFLIYFQGTGAADDSGLPNDRFFAVRPEGSVSTLKIQRTERGDSAVYLCASRRSGNSPLHFGNGTRLTVT.